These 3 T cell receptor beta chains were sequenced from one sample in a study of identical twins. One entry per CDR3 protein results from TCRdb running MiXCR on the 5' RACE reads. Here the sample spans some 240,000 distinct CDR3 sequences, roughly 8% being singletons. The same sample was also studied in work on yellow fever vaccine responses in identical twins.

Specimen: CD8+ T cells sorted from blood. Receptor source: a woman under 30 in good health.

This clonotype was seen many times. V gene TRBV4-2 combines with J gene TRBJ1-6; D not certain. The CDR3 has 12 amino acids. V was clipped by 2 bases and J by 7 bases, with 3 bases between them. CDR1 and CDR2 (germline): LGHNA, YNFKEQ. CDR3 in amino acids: CASSQKNSPLHF. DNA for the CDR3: TGTGCCAGCAGCCAAAAAAATTCACCCCTCCACTTT.

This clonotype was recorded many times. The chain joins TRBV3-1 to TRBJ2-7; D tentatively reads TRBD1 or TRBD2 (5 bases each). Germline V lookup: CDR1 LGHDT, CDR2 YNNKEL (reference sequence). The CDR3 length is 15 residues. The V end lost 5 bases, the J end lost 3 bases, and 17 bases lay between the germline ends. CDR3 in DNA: TGTGCCAGCAGCTTCCTTCCGGGGACCAACTACGAGCAGTACTTC. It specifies CASSFLPGTNYEQYF.

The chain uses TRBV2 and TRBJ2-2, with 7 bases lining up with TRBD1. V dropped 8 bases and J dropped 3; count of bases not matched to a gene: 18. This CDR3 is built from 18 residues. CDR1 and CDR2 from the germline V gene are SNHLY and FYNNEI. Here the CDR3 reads CASREGGTQGPDTGELFF. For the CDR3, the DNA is TGTGCCAGCCGCGAGGGTGGCACACAGGGGCCGGACACCGGGGAGCTGTTTTTT.